This T cell receptor (beta chain) appears in the sequencing data of a study of T cell changes during pregnancy in multiple sclerosis. The CDR3 has 13 residues. V lost 5 bases to trimming and J lost 5 bases, with 12 bases between them. In germline, CDR1 is MNHNS, CDR2 SASEGT. Some clones are missing from TCRdb's copy, which holds only in-frame ones; the method was immunoSEQ multiplex PCR. The table includes fewer than 40,000 clones, almost 95% detected once. The genes are TRBV6-1 and TRBJ1-1; D is unclear. This material consisted of CD4+ T cells from peripheral blood mononuclear cells, taken after pregnancy. This clonotype was obtained from a female donor with multiple sclerosis, enrolled in a pregnancy study. CDR3 in amino acids: CASSTTLRTEAFF. The CDR3 nucleotides read TGTGCCAGCAGTACGACACTGAGAACTGAAGCTTTCTTT.